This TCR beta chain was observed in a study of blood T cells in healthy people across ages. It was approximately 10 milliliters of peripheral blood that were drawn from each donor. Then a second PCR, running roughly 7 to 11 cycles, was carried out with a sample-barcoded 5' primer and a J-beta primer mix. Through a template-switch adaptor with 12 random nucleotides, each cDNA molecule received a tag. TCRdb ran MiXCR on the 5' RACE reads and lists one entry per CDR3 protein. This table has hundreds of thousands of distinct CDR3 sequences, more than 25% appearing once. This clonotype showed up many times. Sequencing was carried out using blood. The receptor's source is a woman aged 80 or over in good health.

The DNA of the CDR3 is TGTGCCAGCAGTTACTGGGGCGGGGGTTCAGATACGCAGTATTTT. Translation: CASSYWGGGSDTQYF. The chain joins TRBV6-5 to TRBJ2-3, with TRBD2 identical over 7 bases. CDR1 and CDR2 (germline): MNHEY, SVGAGI. J was trimmed by 4 bases and V by 1 base; bases with no gene match: 5. The CDR3 totals 15 residues.